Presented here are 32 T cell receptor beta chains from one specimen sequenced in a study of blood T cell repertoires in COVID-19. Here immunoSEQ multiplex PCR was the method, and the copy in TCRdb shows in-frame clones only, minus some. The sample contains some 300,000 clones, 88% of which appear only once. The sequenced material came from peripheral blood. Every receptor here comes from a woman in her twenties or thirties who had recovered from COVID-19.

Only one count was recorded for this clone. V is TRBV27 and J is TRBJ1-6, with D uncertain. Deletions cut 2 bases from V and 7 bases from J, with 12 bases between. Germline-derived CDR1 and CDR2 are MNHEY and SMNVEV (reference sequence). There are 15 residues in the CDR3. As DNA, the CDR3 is TGTGCCAGCAGTTTAGGAGGGAAAGGCAATTCACCCCTCCACTTT. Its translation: CASSLGGKGNSPLHF.

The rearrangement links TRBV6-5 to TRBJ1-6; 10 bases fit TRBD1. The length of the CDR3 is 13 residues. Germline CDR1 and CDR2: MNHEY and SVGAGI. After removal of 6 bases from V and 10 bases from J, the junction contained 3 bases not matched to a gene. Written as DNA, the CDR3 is TGTGCCAGCAGGGGGACAGGGGACTCACCCCTCCACTTT. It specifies CASRGTGDSPLHF.

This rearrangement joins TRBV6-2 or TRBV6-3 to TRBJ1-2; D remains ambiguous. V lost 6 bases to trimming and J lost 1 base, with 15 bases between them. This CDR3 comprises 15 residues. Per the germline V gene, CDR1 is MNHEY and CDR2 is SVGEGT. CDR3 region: CASSPWRSNNYGYTF. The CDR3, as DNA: TGTGCCAGCAGCCCCTGGAGATCTAATAACTATGGCTACACCTTC.

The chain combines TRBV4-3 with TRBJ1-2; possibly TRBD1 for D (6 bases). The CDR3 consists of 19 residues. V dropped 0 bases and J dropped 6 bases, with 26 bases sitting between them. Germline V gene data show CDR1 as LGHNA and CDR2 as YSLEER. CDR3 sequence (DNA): TGCGCCAGCAGCCAAGATCTTGGGCAGGGGAGCTTGATGGTCCATGGCTACACCTTC. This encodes CASSQDLGQGSLMVHGYTF.

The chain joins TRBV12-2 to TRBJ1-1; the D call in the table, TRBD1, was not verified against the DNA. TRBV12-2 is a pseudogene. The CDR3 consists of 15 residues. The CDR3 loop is CASRLARRQLNEAFF. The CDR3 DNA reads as TGTGCAAGTCGCTTAGCGCGGCGACAGCTCAATGAAGCTTTCTTT.

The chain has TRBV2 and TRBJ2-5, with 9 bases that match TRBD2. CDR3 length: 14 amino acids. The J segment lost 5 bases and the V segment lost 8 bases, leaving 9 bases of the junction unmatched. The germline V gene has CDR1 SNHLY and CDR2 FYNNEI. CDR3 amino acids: CASVEGLAFETQYF. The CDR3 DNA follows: TGTGCCAGCGTAGAGGGACTAGCTTTCGAGACCCAGTACTTC.

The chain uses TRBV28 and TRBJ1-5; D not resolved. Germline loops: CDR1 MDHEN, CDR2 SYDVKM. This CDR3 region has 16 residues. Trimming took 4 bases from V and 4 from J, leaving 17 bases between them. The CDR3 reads CASSSRRRVRNQPQHF. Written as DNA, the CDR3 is TGTGCCAGCAGTTCTAGAAGGAGGGTTAGAAATCAGCCCCAGCATTTT.

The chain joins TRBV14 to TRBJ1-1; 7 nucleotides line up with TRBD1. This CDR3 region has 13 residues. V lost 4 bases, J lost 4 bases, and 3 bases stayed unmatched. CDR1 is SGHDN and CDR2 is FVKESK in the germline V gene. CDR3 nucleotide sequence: TGTGCCAGCAGCCTCTACAGGGGCACTGAAGCTTTCTTT. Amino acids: CASSLYRGTEAFF.

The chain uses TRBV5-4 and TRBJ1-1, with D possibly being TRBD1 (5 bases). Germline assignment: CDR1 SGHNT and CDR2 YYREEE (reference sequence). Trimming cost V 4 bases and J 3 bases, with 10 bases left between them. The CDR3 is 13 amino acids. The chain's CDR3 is CASSQWGDTEAFF. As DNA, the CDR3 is TGTGCCAGCAGCCAGTGGGGCGACACTGAAGCTTTCTTT.

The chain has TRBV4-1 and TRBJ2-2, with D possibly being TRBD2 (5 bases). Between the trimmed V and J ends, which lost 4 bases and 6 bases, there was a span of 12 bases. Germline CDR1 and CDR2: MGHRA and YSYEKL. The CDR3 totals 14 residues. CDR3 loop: CASSLTPGAGELFF. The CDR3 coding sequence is TGCGCCAGCAGCCTTACACCCGGGGCCGGGGAGCTGTTTTTT.

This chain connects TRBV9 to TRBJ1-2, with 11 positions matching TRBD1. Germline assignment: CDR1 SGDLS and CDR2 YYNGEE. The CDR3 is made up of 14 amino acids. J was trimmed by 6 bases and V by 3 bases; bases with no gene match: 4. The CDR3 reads CASSADRGRDGYTF. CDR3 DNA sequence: TGTGCCAGCAGCGCGGACAGGGGGCGCGATGGCTACACCTTC.

The chain's CDR3 is CASRQGPVTEAFF. The CDR3 DNA sequence: TGTGCCAGCAGACAGGGGCCTGTCACTGAAGCTTTCTTT. The chain is built from TRBV7-3 and TRBJ1-1, with 7 positions matching TRBD1. This CDR3 region has 13 residues. CDR1 and CDR2 (germline): SGHTA, FQGTGA. V lost 6 bases and J lost 4; bases outside the gene matches: 5.

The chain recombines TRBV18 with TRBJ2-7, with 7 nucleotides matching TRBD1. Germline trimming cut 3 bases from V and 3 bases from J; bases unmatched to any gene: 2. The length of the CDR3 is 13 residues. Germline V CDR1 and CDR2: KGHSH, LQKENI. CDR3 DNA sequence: TGTGCCAGCTCACCGGGACAGCACTACGAGCAGTACTTC. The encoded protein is CASSPGQHYEQYF.

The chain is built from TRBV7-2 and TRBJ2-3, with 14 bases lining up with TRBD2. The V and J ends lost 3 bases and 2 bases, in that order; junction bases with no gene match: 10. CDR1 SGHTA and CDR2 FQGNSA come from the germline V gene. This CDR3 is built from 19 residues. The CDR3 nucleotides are TGTGCCAGCAGCTTCAGACTAGCGGGGGGGCTAGAGATCACAGATACGCAGTATTTT. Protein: CASSFRLAGGLEITDTQYF.

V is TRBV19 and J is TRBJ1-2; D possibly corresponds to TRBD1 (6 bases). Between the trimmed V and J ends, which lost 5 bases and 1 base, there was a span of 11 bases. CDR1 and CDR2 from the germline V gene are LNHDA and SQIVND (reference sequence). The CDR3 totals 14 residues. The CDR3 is CASSEGQFNYGYTF. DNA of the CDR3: TGTGCCAGTAGTGAGGGACAATTTAACTATGGCTACACCTTC.

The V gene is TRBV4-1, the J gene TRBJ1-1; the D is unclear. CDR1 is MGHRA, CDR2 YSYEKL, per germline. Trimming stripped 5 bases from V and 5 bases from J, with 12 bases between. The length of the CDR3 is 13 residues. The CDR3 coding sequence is TGCGCCAGCAGCTTAGACGGAGAGACTGAAGCTTTCTTT. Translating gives CASSLDGETEAFF.

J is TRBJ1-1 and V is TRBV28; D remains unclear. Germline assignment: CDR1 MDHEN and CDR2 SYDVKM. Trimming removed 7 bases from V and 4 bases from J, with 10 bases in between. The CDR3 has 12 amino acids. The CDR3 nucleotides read TGTGCCAGCAACACGGCGGGCACTGAAGCTTTCTTT. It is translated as CASNTAGTEAFF.

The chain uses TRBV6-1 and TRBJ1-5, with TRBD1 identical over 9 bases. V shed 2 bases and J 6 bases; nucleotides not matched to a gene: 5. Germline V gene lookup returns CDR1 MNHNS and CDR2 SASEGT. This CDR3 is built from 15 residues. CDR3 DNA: TGTGCCAGCAGTGAACCGGGACAGGGCGGTCAGCCCCAGCATTTT. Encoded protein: CASSEPGQGGQPQHF.

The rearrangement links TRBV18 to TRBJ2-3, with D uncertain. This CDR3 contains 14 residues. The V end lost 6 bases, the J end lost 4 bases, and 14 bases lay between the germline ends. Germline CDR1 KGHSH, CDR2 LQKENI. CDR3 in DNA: TGTGCCAGCTCGCCCGATTCAAGCGCAGATACGCAGTATTTT. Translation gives CASSPDSSADTQYF.

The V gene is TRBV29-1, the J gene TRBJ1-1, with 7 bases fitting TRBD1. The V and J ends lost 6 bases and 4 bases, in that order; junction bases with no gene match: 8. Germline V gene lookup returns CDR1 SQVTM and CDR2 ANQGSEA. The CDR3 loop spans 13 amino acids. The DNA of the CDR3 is TGCAGCGTGGAGAACAGGGGAGGCACTGAAGCTTTCTTT. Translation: CSVENRGGTEAFF. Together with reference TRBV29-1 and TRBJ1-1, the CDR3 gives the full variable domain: SAVISQKPSRDICQRGTSLTIQCQVDSQVTMMFWYRQQPGQSLTLIATANQGSEATYESGFVIDKFPISRPNLTFSTLTVSNMSPEDSSIYLCSVENRGGTEAFFGQGTRLTVV.

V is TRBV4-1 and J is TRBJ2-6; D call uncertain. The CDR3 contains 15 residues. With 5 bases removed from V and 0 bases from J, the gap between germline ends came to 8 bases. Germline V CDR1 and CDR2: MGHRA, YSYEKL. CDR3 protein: CASSLTVSGANVLTF. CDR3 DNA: TGCGCCAGCAGCTTAACAGTCTCTGGGGCCAACGTCCTGACTTTC.

The CDR3 loop is CASSRQGAFNEKLFF. CDR3 DNA: TGCGCCAGCAGCCGACAGGGGGCCTTTAATGAAAAACTGTTTTTT. This chain connects TRBV5-1 to TRBJ1-4; 10 nucleotides align to TRBD1. V dropped 4 bases and J dropped 4; count of bases not matched to a gene: 4. The germline CDR1 and CDR2 sequences are SGHRS and YFSETQ. This CDR3 spans 15 amino acids.

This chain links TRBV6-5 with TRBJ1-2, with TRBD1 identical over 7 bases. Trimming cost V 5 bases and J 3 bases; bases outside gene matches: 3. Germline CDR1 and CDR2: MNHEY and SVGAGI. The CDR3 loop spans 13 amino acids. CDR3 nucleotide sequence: TGTGCCAGCAGTCCGGGACAGCACTATGGCTACACCTTC. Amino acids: CASSPGQHYGYTF.

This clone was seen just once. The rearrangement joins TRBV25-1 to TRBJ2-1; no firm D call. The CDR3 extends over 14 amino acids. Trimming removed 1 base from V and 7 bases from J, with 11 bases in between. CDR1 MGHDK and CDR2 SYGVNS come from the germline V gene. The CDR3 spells CASSESGLENEQFF. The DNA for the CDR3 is TGTGCCAGCAGTGAATCAGGCTTAGAGAATGAGCAGTTCTTC.

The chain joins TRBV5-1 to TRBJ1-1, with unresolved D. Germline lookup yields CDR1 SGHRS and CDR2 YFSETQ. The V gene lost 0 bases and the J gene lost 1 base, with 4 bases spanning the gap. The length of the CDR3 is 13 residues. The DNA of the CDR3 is TGCGCCAGCAGCTTGGGAGGGAACACTGAAGCTTTCTTT. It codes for CASSLGGNTEAFF.

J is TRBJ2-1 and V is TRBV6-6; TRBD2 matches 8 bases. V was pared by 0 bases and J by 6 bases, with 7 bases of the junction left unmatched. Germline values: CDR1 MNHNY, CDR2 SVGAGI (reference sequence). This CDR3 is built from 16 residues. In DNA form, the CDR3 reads TGTGCCAGCAGTTACTCTTTAGCGGGATGGGGCAATGAGCAGTTCTTC. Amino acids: CASSYSLAGWGNEQFF.

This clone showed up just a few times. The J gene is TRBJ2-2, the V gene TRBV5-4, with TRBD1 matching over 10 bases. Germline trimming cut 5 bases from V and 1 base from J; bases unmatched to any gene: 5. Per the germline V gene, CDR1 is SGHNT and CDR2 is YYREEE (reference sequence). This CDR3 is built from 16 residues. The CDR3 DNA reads TGTGCCAGCAGTGTGGGACAGGGGATGAACACCGGGGAGCTGTTTTTT. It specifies CASSVGQGMNTGELFF.

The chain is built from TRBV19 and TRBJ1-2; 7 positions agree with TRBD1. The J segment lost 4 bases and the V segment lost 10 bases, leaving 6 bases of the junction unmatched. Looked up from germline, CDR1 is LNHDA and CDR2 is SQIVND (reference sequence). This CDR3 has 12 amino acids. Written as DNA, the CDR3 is TGTGCCACCCACAGGGGATCCTATGGCTACACCTTC. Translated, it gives CATHRGSYGYTF.

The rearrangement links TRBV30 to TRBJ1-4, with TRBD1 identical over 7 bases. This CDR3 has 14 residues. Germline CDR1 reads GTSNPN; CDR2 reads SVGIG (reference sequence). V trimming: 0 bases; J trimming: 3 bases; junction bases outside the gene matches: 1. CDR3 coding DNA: TGTGCCTGGAGTGTTGGGACAGCTAATGAAAAACTGTTTTTT. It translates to CAWSVGTANEKLFF.

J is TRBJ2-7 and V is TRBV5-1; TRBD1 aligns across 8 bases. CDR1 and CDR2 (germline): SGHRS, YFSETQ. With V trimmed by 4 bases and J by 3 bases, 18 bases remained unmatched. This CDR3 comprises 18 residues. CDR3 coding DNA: TGCGCCAGCAGCCCCTCCGGGACAGGTTTCGCTCTCGGCTACGAGCAGTACTTC. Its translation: CASSPSGTGFALGYEQYF.

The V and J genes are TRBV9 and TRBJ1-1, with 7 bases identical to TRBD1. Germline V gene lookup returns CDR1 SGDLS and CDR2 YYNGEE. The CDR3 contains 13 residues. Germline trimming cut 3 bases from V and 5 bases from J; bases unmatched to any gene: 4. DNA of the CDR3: TGTGCCAGCAGCGGGACAGGACAAACTGAAGCTTTCTTT. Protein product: CASSGTGQTEAFF. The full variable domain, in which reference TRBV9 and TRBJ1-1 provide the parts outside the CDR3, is DSGVTQTPKHLITATGQRVTLRCSPRSGDLSVYWYQQSLDQGLQFLIQYYNGEERAKGNILERFSAQQFPDLHSELNLSSLELGDSALYFCASSGTGQTEAFFGQGTRLTVV.

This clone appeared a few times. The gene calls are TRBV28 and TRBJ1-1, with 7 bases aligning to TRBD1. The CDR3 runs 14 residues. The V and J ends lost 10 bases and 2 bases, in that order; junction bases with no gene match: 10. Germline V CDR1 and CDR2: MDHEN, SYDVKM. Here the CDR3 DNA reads TGTGCCACCCCCGGGGCAGGGGGAAACACTGAAGCTTTCTTT. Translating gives CATPGAGGNTEAFF.